This TCR beta chain stems from a study of HIV-infected children after antiretroviral therapy interruption. As for the study in general: Most children had recorded EBV and CMV exposure. Weeks 0, 48 and 150 were sampled under continuous treatment.

The CDR3 has 17 residues. CDR1 and CDR2 (germline): MNHNS, SASEGT. The V gene lost 1 base and the J gene lost 1 base, with 16 bases spanning the gap. The TCR library was built from RNA with a 3' RACE protocol and unique molecular identifiers. TCRdb reprocessed the 3' RACE reads with MiXCR, giving one entry per CDR3 protein. This sample has about 14,000 distinct CDR3 sequences, with about 3% found just once. Treatment of the sample: PENTA 11 planned treatment interruption arm or continuous ART arm. Sequenced material: CD45RO+ CD8+ T cells from PBMCs, pooled from several time points, taken from a donor given antiretroviral therapy, either interrupted or continuous. The subset: memory CD8+ CD45RO+ CD45RA- T cells. This TCR was sampled from a pool of human donors with HIV. The chain joins TRBV6-1 to TRBJ1-1; no clear D. In DNA, the CDR3 is TGTGCCAGCAGTGAAGTCCTCCATCCGTTTAGGAACACTGAAGCTTTCTTT. Its protein product is CASSEVLHPFRNTEAFF.